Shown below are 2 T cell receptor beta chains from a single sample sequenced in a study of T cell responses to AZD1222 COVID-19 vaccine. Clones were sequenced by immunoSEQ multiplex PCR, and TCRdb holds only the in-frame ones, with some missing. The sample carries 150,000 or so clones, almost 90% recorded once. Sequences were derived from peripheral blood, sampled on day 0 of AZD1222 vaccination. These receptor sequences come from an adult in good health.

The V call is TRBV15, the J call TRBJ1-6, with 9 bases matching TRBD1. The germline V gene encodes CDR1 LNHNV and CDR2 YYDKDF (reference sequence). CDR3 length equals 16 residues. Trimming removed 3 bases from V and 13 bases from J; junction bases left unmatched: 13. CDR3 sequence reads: CATSSGRTGASSPLHF. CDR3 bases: TGTGCCACCAGCAGTGGGCGGACAGGGGCCTCATCGCCCCTCCACTTT.

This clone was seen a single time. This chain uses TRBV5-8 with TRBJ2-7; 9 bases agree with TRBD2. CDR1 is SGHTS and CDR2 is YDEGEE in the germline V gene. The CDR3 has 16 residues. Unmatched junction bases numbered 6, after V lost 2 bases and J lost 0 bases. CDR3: CASSFGSGRHSYEQYF. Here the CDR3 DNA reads TGTGCCAGCAGCTTCGGCAGCGGGAGGCACTCCTACGAGCAGTACTTC.